These T cell receptor beta chains were read from a single sample in a study of beta chain features in type 1 diabetes. The protocol was immunoSEQ multiplex PCR, while the TCRdb copy is restricted to in-frame clones and leaves out a portion. This table has hundreds of thousands of clones, about 16% appearing once. The sequenced sample was naive CD4+ T cells from blood. The receptors were gathered from a man between 18 and 35 years old in good health. Both conserved end residues are part of each CDR3.

V gene	CDR3 protein
TRBV2	CASSWGANVLTF
TRBV28	CASRAPGPPSGANVLTF
TRBV7-8	CASSLSEYPGWQPQHF
TRBV5-1	CASSLGQGGTEAFF
TRBV2	CASSDGASGAKNIQYF
TRBV29-1	CSGRAGGLETQYF
TRBV19	CASSRQINQPQHF
TRBV27	CASSRGGALGNYGYTF
TRBV28	CASSFSGRHDEQFF
TRBV25-1	CASSGAVRGLYYGYTF
TRBV9	CASSVRAGVGNTIYF
TRBV6-8	CASSYYHRGHSNQPQHF
TRBV28	CASHTGGRAEAFF
TRBV6-6	CASRNGQGANYGYTF
TRBV27	CASSLDPRGGSTDTQYF
TRBV28	CASSPGATQYF
TRBV7-2	CASSTQGPTNYGYTF
TRBV13	CASSYPRDKGIYEQYF
TRBV5-4	CASSLPGGRTGELFF
TRBV5-1	CASSNRRQGLTDTQYF
TRBV27	CASSFKIPRGGNTYEQYF
TRBV4-3	CASSPSGTGGLVTQYF
TRBV18	CASSPSRGVTEAFF
TRBV4-3	CASARQVDEKLFF
TRBV18	CASSPLRESKNIQYF
TRBV4-3	CASSPQPGHWETQYF
TRBV30	CAWSVLSPRPNEKLFF
TRBV5-4	CASSPGLEPGDTQYF
TRBV7-2	CASSLELIGAYEQYF